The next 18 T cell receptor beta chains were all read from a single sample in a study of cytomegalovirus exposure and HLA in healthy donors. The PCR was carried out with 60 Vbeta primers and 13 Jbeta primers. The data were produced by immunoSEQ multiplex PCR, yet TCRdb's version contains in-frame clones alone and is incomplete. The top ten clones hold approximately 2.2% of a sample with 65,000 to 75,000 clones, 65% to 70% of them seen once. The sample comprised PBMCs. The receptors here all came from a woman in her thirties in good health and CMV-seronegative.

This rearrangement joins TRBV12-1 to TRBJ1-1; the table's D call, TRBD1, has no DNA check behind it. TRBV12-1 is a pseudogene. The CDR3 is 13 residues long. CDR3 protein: CASSHRVNTEAFF. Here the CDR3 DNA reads TGTGCCAGCAGCCACAGGGTGAACACTGAAGCTTTCTTT.

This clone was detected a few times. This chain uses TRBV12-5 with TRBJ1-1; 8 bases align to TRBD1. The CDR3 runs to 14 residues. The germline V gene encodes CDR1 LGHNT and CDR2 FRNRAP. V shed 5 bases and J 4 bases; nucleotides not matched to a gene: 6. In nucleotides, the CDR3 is TGTGCTAGTGGTACAGACAGGGGAGGCACTGAAGCTTTCTTT. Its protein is CASGTDRGGTEAFF.

CDR3 bases: TGCAGCGTTGAAGTCGACGGTGGCCGGGACTACGAGCAGTACTTC. As protein: CSVEVDGGRDYEQYF. The chain recombines TRBV29-1 with TRBJ2-7; D may be TRBD2 (5 bases). CDR1 is SQVTM, CDR2 ANQGSEA, per germline. The V end lost 1 base, the J end lost 3 bases, and 16 bases lay between the germline ends. There are 15 residues in the CDR3.

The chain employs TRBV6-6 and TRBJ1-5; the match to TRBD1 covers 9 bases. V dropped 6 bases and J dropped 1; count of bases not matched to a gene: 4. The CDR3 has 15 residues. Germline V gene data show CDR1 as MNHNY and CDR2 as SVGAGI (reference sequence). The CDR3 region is CASSQDRGSNQPQHF. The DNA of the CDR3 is TGTGCCAGCAGCCAGGACAGGGGAAGCAATCAGCCCCAGCATTTT.

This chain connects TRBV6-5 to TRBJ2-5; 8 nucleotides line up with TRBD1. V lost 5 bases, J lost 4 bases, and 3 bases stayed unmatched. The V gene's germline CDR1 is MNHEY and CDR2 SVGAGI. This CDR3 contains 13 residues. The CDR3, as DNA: TGTGCCAGCAGTAGAGACAGGGGAGAGACCCAGTACTTC. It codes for CASSRDRGETQYF.

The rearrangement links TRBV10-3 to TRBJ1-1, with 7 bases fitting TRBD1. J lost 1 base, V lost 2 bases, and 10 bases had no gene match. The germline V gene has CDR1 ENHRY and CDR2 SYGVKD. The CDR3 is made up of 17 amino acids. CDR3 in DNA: TGTGCCATCAGTGAGCCAAAGTGGGGACAGACGAACACTGAAGCTTTCTTT. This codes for CAISEPKWGQTNTEAFF.

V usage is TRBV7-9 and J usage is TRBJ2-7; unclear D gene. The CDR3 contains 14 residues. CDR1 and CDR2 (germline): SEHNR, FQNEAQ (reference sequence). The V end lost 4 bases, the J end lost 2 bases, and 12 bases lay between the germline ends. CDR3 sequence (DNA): TGTGCCAGCAGCTATGAGTCCATTCCCTACGAGCAGTACTTC. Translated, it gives CASSYESIPYEQYF.

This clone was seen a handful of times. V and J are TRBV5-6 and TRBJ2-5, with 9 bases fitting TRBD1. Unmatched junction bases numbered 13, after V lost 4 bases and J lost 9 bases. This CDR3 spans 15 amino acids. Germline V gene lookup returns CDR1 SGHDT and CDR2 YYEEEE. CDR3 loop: CASSRSGTGSGAQYF. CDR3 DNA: TGTGCCAGCAGCCGTTCCGGGACAGGGTCTGGTGCCCAGTACTTC.

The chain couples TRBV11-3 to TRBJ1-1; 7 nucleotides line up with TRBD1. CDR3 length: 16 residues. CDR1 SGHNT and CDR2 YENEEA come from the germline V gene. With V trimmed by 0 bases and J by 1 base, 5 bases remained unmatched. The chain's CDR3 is CASSLESAGGNTEAFF. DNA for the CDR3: TGTGCCAGCAGCTTAGAATCGGCAGGGGGGAACACTGAAGCTTTCTTT.

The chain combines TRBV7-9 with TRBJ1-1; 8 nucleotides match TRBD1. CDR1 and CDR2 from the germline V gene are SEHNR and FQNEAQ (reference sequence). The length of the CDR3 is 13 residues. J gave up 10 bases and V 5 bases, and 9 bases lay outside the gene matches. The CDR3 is CASSTGGEWGAFF. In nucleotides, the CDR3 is TGTGCCAGCAGCACAGGGGGGGAATGGGGAGCTTTCTTT.

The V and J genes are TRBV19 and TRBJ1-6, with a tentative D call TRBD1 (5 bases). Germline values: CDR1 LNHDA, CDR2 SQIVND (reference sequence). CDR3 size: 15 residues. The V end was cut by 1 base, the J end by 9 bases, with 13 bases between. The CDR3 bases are TGTGCCAGTAGTATAGGGTCGAGACAGTCTTCACCCCTCCACTTT. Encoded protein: CASSIGSRQSSPLHF.

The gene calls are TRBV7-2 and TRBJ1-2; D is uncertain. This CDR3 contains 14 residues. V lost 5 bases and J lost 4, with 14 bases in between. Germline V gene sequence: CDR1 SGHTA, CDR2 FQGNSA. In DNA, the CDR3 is TGTGCCAGCAGCCCATCCCCTTCGGGCTATGGCTACACCTTC. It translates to CASSPSPSGYGYTF. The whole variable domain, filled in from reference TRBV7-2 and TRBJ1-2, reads GAGVSQSPSNKVTEKGKDVELRCDPISGHTALYWYRQSLGQGLEFLIYFQGNSAPDKSGLPSDRFSAERTGGSVSTLTIQRTQQEDSAVYLCASSPSPSGYGYTFGSGTRLTVV.

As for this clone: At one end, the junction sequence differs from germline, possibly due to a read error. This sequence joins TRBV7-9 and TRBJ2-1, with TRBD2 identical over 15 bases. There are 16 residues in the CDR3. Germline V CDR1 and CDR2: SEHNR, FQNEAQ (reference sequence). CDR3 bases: TGTTCCAGCAGCTCGGGACTAGCGGGGGGATACAATGAGCAGTTCTTC. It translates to CSSSSGLAGGYNEQFF.

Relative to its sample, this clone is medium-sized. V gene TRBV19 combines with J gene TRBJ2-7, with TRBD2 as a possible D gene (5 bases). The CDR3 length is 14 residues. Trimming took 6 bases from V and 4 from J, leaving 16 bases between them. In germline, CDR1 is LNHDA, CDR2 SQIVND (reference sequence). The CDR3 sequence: CASSPGGSRYEQYF. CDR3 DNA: TGTGCCAGTAGCCCCGGAGGCAGTAGGTACGAGCAGTACTTC.

CDR3 sequence reads: CATSRWTSNSPLHF. Written as DNA, the CDR3 is TGTGCCACCAGCAGGTGGACAAGTAATTCACCCCTCCACTTT. This chain links TRBV15 with TRBJ1-6; tentatively, D is TRBD1 (5 bases). Per germline, CDR1 LNHNV and CDR2 YYDKDF (reference sequence). This CDR3 spans 14 amino acids. Deletions cut 3 bases from V and 6 bases from J, with 9 bases between. Full variable domain (missing parts from reference TRBV15 and TRBJ1-6): DAMVIQNPRYQVTQFGKPVTLSCSQTLNHNVMYWYQQKSSQAPKLLFHYYDKDFNNEADTPDNFQSRRPNTSFCFLDIRSPGLGDTAMYLCATSRWTSNSPLHFGNGTRLTVT.

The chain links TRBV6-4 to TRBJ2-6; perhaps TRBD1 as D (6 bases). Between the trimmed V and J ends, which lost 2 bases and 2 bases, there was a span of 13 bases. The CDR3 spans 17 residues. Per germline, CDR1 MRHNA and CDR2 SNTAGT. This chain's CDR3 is CASSDTATGPGANVLTF. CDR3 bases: TGTGCCAGCAGTGACACAGCTACAGGGCCTGGGGCCAACGTCCTGACTTTC.

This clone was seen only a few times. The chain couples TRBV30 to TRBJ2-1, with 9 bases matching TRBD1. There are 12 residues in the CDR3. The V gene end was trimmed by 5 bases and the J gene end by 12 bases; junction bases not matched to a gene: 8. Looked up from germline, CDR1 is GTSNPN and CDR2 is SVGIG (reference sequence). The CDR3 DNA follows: TGTGCCTGGGCGACAGGGGGTCTTTCGCAGTTCTTC. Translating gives CAWATGGLSQFF.

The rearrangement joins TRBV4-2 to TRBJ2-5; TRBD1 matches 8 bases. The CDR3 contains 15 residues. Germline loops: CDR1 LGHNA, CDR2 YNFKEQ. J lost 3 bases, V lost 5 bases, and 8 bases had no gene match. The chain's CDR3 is CASSSPGTGEETQYF. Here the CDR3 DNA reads TGTGCCAGCAGCTCGCCCGGGACAGGAGAAGAGACCCAGTACTTC.